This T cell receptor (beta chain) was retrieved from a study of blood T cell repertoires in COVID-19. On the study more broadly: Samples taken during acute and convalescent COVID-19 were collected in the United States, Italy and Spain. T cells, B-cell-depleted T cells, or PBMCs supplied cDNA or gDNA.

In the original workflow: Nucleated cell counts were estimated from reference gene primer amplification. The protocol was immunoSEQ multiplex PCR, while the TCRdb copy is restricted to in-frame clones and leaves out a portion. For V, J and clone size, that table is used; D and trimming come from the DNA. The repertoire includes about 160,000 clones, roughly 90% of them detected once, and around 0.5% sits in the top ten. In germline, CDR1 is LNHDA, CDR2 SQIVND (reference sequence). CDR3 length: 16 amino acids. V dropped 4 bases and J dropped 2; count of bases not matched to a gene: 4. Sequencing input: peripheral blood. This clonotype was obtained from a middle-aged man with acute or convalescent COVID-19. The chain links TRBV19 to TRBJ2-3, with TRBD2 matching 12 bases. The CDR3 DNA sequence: TGTGCCAGTAGTACTGGACTAGCGGGAACCACAGATACGCAGTATTTT. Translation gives CASSTGLAGTTDTQYF.